This paragraph covers one T cell receptor beta chain sequence. Its antigen has not been determined. Per-nucleotide qualities are absent, and no much larger clonotype sits a single base away. The data stem from a study of T cell responses to AZD1222 COVID-19 vaccine (dated by TCRdb to the early 2020s). Study-wide context: AZD1222 recipients given second doses at about 4 weeks or at about 12 weeks were pooled, since spike-specific TCR depth and breadth were not found to differ between the two schedules. A total of over 230 trial participants underwent TCR sequencing, of whom 200 to 220 received two doses of AZD1222 and around 26 received two doses of the MenACWY control vaccine. Trial participants were enrolled by age into subgroups of 18-55, 56-69 and 70-plus years, and 148, 28 and 57 TCR-sequenced participants, respectively, were included in these subgroups.

This specimen's time point label, interpreted: baseline before first vaccination. Vaccinee samples were obtained from the UK trials COV001 and COV002, which included a single-blind randomized controlled phase 2/3 trial of AZD1222 (ChAdOx1 nCoV-19) in healthy adults. For TCRbeta chain sequencing, PBMC samples from trial participants were taken at day 0 and at day 28 after the second dose. The CDR3 regions of human TCRbeta chains were subjected to immunosequencing. Per the authors' processing: Repertoire TCRs were matched against a reference library of SARS-CoV-2-specific TCRs generated with the MIRA antigen-specificity platform. Breadth was defined as the fraction of unique TCRs that were SARS-CoV-2-associated, and depth was defined as the fraction of total T cells that were SARS-CoV-2-associated. Using the MIRA data, each spike-specific TCR was mapped to the spike region that the TCR reacts to and placed in a CD4 or CD8 class. Log10-transformed breadth and depth values were compared by one-way ANOVA with Sidak's multiple comparisons tests. TCRdb limited this immuneACCESS table to in-frame rearrangements with V and J called. A share of clones is missing; checked studies link under half to unresolved V genes, and the rest is unexplained. Clone size and the V and J calls come from that table; the DNA yielded D and trimming. The sample contains approximately 140,000 clones, approximately 90% of them found a single time. Of the sample, approximately 2.6% is held by the ten largest clones.

Overall study results and their limits: Conclusions about previously exposed vaccinees are limited because only a handful of AZD1222 recipients were SARS-CoV-2 seropositive at baseline. The whole spike protein was spanned by vaccine-associated CD4 TCRs, and dominant responses were seen in regions 160-218 and 743-854. Participants were mostly white British and included more females than males, and it was suggested by the authors that clonal diversity may have been underestimated. After two AZD1222 doses, both the breadth and the depth of spike-specific TCRs were significantly higher than at day 0 and than in MenACWY recipients. In the small 56-69-year group, the increase in depth fell short of significance, most likely because of low power. Because no day 14 peak-response samples were available, repertoires were characterized only after the peak T cell response. Nearly half of unique spike-specific TCRs reportedly recognized epitopes outside regions mutated in the B.1.351 and B.1.1.7 variants.

The CDR3 goes from the cysteine to the phenylalanine over 12 residues. The DNA shown is the 36-base CDR3, in frame from base 1. CDR1 SGHTA and CDR2 FQGNSA are derived from the germline V gene. V is reduced by 2 bases and J by 6 bases, leaving a spacing of 5 bases between them. The origin of this receptor is an adult in good health. Recombination connected TRBV7-2 to TRBJ2-1, with the D gene not clear enough to name. The sample consisted of peripheral blood, taken on day 0 of AZD1222 vaccination. The CDR3 is CASSLNSNEQFF. The sequence in DNA is TGTGCCAGCAGCTTAAATTCCAATGAGCAGTTCTTC. Full variable domain (CDR3 extended with the reference TRBV7-2 and TRBJ2-1 proteins): GAGVSQSPSNKVTEKGKDVELRCDPISGHTALYWYRQSLGQGLEFLIYFQGNSAPDKSGLPSDRFSAERTGGSVSTLTIQRTQQEDSAVYLCASSLNSNEQFFGPGTRLTVL.